A selection of T cell receptor beta chains follows, all from one sample in a study of blood T cell repertoires in COVID-19. TCRdb's table, derived via immunoSEQ multiplex PCR, lists solely in-frame clones and lacks some. Here the sample spans about 230,000 clones, 81% being singletons. Source material: peripheral blood. The receptors originated from a woman of 80 years or more with acute or convalescent COVID-19. The CDR3 runs from the conserved cysteine through the conserved F or W. D genes are given only for firm matches. Only part of the rows carry a size: once, few, many, or a class if the clone is expanded.

j_call d_call clone_size v_call cdr3_aa cdr3_nt
TRBJ2-5 NA NA TRBV9 CASSVGLPGETQYF TGTGCCAGCAGCGTAGGTCTGCCGGGGGAGACCCAGTACTTC
TRBJ1-4 NA NA TRBV19 CASSETQGTYNEKLFF TGTGCCAGTAGTGAGACACAGGGAACTTATAATGAAAAACTGTTTTTT
TRBJ1-3 NA NA TRBV4-1 CASSQGALSGNTIYF TGCGCCAGCAGCCAAGGGGCGCTCTCTGGAAACACCATATATTTT
TRBJ2-2 NA NA TRBV10-3 CAISAGTQNTGELFF TGTGCCATCAGCGCCGGGACTCAAAACACCGGGGAGCTGTTTTTT
TRBJ1-6 TRBD1 NA TRBV6-4 CASSDGTGLSPLHF TGTGCCAGCAGTGACGGGACAGGGCTTTCACCCCTCCACTTT
TRBJ1-2 NA few TRBV30 CAWSAGSYGYTF TGTGCCTGGAGTGCAGGGTCCTATGGCTACACCTTC
TRBJ2-7 TRBD2 NA TRBV18 CASSPRTSGLAGAGMSSEQYF TGTGCCAGCTCACCGCGAACTTCGGGACTAGCGGGAGCGGGTATGTCGTCCGAGCAGTACTTC
TRBJ2-3 NA NA TRBV18 CASSPLSGPTDTQYF TGTGCCAGCTCACCACTTAGCGGCCCCACAGATACGCAGTATTTT
TRBJ2-5 TRBD2 NA TRBV28 CASSQNRLAVGETQYF TGTGCCAGCAGCCAAAATAGACTAGCGGTGGGGGAGACCCAGTACTTC
TRBJ1-5 TRBD1 NA TRBV12-5 CASGSHYGQGGNQPQHF TGTGCTAGTGGTTCGCATTACGGGCAGGGGGGCAATCAGCCCCAGCATTTT
TRBJ1-6 NA NA TRBV14 CASSFRDSNSPLHF TGTGCCAGCAGCTTCCGCGACAGTAATTCACCCCTCCACTTT
TRBJ2-5 TRBD1 NA TRBV10-3 CAISDGTEEETQYF TGTGCCATCAGTGATGGGACAGAAGAAGAGACCCAGTACTTC
TRBJ1-2 NA NA TRBV2 CASSGNREFYGYTF TGTGCCAGCAGTGGGAACAGGGAATTCTATGGCTACACCTTC
TRBJ2-1 TRBD2 NA TRBV7-3 CASSPGLAVQGEQFF TGTGCCAGCAGCCCGGGACTAGCGGTCCAAGGTGAGCAGTTCTTC
TRBJ2-1 NA NA TRBV5-1 CASSLYGDRTYNEQFF TGCGCCAGCAGCTTGTATGGTGACAGGACTTACAATGAGCAGTTCTTC
TRBJ1-1 NA NA TRBV7-9 CASSRTENTEAFF TGTGCCAGCAGCAGAACAGAGAACACTGAAGCTTTCTTT
TRBJ2-1 TRBD2 NA TRBV25-1 CASSGSVAGGPYNEQFF TGTGCCAGCAGTGGAAGTGTAGCGGGAGGGCCCTACAATGAGCAGTTCTTC